The entry that follows covers one TCR beta chain sequence. Its antigen is still unknown. The data belong to a study of post-analysis software for immune sequencing data. General observations from the study: Four or five TRBV segments were more frequent in patients than controls; TRBV5-6, TRBV5-1 and TRBV20-1 belonged to this group. A significant reduction in normalized Chao1 diversity was observed in multiple sclerosis patients versus controls.

The V end was cut by 3 bases, the J end by 6 bases, with 14 bases between. This CDR3 spans 14 amino acids. The TCR beta cDNA libraries contained unique molecular identifiers. cDNA molecules numbering 400,000 to 550,000 came from around 0.96 to 9.9 million T cells. One entry per CDR3 protein, called by TCRdb with MiXCR from the PCR reads. The sample includes 500,000 to 600,000 distinct CDR3 sequences, around 44% of them seen just once. The sample was blood. The sequence derives from a girl aged 10 to 17 with multiple sclerosis. The chain couples TRBV12-3 or TRBV12-4 to TRBJ2-5; D might be TRBD1 (6 bases). For the CDR3, the DNA is TGTGCCAGCAGTTTCGGGCAGGGGAGTCAGACCCAGTACTTC. It translates to CASSFGQGSQTQYF.